A single T cell receptor beta chain is shown here with its context. Its antigen is unidentified. Germline and junction disagree at one end, which may indicate a read error. TCRdb processed the 5' RACE reads anew with MiXCR; each CDR3 protein has one entry. The data contain roughly 500,000 distinct CDR3 sequences, approximately 22% of them singletons. This sample stems from a study of identical twins. Germline-derived CDR1 and CDR2 are DFQATT and SNEGSKA (reference sequence). This CDR3 region has 15 residues. Findings and limits, study-wide: Excess low generation probability was seen in twin-shared out-of-frame alpha sequences.

This sample also belongs to another study, concerning T cells expressing NK-cell markers. That report notes: Sequencing covered eight donors, seven HCMV-seropositive and one seronegative. In several experiments, sorting was confined to alpha-beta TCR T cells through use of an anti-gamma-delta TCR antibody. NKG2C+ dominant clonotype frequencies in six or seven donors were roughly 1.0-7.5% of CD8+ T cells.

The sample consisted of CD4+ T cells sorted from blood. The TCR originated in a woman in her late teens or twenties in good health. This chain links TRBV20-1 with TRBJ2-5; possibly TRBD1 or TRBD2 for D (5 bases each). The CDR3 reads CSARNPREIGEIQYF. The CDR3 region has the DNA TGCAGTGCTAGAAACCCCAGGGAGATCGGAGAGATCCAGTACTTC.